This T cell receptor (beta chain) stems from a study of T-cell memory formation after mild COVID-19. Study-level points and caveats: Contracting clones from day 15 to 85 showed balanced CD4/CD8; later expanders favored CD4+.

Germline CDR1 and CDR2: SGHNT and YYREEE (reference sequence). The CDR3 is made up of 14 amino acids. The ends were cut back, 0 bases at V and 1 base at J, with 6 bases in the middle. Each CDR3 protein gets one entry after TCRdb re-called the 5' RACE reads with MiXCR. The data hold 190,000 or so distinct CDR3 sequences, with 27% observed a single time. As regards this clonotype: The antigen remains unidentified.

The chain combines TRBV5-4 with TRBJ2-3, with unresolved D. Sequenced material: PBMCs or a T cell subset sorted from them (not recorded which). This receptor was taken from an adult woman who had mild COVID-19 (a few samples of this study predate the infection). Cell type and time point are not known. The CDR3 DNA reads as TGTGCCAGCAGCTTGGTGGAAGGCACAGATACGCAGTATTTT. Amino acid sequence: CASSLVEGTDTQYF.